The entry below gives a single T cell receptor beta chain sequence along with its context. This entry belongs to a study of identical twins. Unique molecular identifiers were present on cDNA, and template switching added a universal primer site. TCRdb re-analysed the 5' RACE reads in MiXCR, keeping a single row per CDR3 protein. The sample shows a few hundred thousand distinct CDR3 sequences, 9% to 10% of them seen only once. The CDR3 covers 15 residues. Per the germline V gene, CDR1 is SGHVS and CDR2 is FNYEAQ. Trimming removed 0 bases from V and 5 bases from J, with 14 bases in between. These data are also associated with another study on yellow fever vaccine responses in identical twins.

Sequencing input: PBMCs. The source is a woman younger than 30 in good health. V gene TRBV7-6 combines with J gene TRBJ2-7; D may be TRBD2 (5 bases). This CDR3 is CASSLAVSRGNEQYF. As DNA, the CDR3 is TGTGCCAGCAGCTTAGCGGTATCCCGGGGAAACGAGCAGTACTTC. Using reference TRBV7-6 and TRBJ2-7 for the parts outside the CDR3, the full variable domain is GAGVSQSPRYKVTKRGQDVALRCDPISGHVSLYWYRQALGQGPEFLTYFNYEAQQDKSGLPNDRFSAERPEGSISTLTIQRTEQRDSAMYRCASSLAVSRGNEQYFGPGTRLTVT.